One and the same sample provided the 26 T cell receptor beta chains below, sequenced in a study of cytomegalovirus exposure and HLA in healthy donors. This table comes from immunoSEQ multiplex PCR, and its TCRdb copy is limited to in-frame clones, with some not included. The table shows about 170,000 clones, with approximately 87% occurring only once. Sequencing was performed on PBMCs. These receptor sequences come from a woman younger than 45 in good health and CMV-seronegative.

The CDR3 spells CASSDGQGWNEKLFF. As DNA, the CDR3 is TGTGCCAGCAGTGATGGACAGGGGTGGAATGAAAAACTGTTTTTT. V and J are TRBV6-1 and TRBJ1-4; TRBD1 matches 9 bases. V was pared by 3 bases and J by 5 bases, with 4 bases of the junction left unmatched. Per germline, CDR1 MNHNS and CDR2 SASEGT. This CDR3 has 15 amino acids.

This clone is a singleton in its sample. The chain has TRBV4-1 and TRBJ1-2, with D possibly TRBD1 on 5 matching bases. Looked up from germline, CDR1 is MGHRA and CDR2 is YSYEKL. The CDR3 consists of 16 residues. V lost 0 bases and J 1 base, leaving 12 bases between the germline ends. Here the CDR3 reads CASSQERTLINYGYTF. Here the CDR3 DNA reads TGCGCCAGCAGCCAAGAGCGGACACTTATTAACTATGGCTACACCTTC.

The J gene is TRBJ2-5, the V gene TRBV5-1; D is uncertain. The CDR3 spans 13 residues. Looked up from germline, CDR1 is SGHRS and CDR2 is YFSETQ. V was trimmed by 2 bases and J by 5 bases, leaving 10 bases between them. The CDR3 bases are TGCGCCAGCAGCTTCCGGCCCAGGGAGACCCAGTACTTC. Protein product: CASSFRPRETQYF. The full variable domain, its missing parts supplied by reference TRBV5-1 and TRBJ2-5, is KAGVTQTPRYLIKTRGQQVTLSCSPISGHRSVSWYQQTPGQGLQFLFEYFSETQRNKGNFPGRFSGRQFSNSRSEMNVSTLELGDSALYLCASSFRPRETQYFGPGTRLLVL.

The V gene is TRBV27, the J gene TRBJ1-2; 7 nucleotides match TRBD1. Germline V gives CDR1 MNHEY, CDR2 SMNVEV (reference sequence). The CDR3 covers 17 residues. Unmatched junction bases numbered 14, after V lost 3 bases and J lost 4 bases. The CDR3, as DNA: TGTGCCAGCAGTTTCTCGGACAGGACCGCCCCTCTCTATGGCTACACCTTC. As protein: CASSFSDRTAPLYGYTF.

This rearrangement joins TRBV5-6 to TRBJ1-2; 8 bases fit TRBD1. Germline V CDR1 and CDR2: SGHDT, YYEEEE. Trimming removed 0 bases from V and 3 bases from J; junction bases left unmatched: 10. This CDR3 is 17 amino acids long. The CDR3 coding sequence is TGTGCCAGCAGCTTGGTTCCAGGGGGCGCTTCCGACTATGGCTACACCTTC. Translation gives CASSLVPGGASDYGYTF.

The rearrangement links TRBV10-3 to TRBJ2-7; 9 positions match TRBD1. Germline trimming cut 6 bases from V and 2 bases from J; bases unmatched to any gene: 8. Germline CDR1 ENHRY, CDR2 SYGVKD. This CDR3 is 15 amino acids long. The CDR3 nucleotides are TGTGCCATCAGCTTGACAGGGGGGGTAACCTACGAGCAGTACTTC. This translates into CAISLTGGVTYEQYF.

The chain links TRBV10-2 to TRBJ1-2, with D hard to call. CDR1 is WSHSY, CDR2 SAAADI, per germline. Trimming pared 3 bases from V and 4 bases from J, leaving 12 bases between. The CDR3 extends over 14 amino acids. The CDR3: CASSDWAPGYGYTF. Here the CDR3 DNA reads TGCGCCAGCAGTGACTGGGCCCCTGGCTATGGCTACACCTTC.

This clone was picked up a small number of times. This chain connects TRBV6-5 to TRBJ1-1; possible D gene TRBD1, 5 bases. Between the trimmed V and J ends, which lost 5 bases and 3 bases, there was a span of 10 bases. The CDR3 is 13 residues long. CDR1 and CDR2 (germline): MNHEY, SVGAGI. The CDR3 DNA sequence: TGTGCCAGCAGTGGAGGGACGGACACTGAAGCTTTCTTT. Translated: CASSGGTDTEAFF.

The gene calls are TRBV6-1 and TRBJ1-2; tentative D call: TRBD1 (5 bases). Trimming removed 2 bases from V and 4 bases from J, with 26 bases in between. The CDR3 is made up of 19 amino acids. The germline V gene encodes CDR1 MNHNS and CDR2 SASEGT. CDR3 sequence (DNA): TGTGCCAGCAGTGAAATTGGTGTGGTGGCAGGGATCGGCTCCTATGGCTACACCTTC. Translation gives CASSEIGVVAGIGSYGYTF.

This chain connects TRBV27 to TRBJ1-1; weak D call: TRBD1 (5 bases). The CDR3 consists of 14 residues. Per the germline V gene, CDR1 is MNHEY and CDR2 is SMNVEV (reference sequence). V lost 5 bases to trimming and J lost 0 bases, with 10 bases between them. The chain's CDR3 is CASSKTEMNTEAFF. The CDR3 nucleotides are TGTGCCAGCAGTAAGACAGAGATGAACACTGAAGCTTTCTTT.

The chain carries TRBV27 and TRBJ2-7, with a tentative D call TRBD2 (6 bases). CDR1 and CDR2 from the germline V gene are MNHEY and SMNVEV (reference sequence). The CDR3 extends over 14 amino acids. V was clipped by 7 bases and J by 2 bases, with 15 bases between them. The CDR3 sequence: CASKTGRNAYEQYF. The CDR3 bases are TGTGCCAGCAAAACGGGGAGGAACGCCTACGAGCAGTACTTC.

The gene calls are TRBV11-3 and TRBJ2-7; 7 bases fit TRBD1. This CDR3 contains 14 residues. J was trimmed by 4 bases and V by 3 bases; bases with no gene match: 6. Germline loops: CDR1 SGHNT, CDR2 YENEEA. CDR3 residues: CASSLGTVGYEQYF. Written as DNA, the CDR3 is TGTGCCAGCAGCTTGGGGACAGTAGGATACGAGCAGTACTTC. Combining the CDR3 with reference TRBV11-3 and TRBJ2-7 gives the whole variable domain EAGVVQSPRYKIIEKKQPVAFWCNPISGHNTLYWYLQNLGQGPELLIRYENEEAVDDSQLPKDRFSAERLKGVDSTLKIQPAELGDSAVYLCASSLGTVGYEQYFGPGTRLTVT.

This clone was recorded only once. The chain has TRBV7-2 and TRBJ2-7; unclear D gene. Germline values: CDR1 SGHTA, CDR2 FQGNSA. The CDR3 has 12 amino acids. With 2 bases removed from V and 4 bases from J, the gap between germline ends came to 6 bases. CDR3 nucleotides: TGTGCCAGCAGCTTAATGTATTACGAGCAGTACTTC. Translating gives CASSLMYYEQYF.

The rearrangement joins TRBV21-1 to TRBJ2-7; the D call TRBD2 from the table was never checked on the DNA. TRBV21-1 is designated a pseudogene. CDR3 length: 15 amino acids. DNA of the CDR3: TGTGCCAGCAGCAAAGCCGGGACTAGCTCTGGCGAGCAGTACTTC. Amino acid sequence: CASSKAGTSSGEQYF.

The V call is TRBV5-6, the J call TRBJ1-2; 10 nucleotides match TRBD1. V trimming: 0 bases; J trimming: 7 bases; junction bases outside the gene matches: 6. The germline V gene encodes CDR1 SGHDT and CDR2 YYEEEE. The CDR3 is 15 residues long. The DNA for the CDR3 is TGTGCCAGCAGCTTGGGGCCGGGACAGGGGACTGGCTACACCTTC. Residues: CASSLGPGQGTGYTF.

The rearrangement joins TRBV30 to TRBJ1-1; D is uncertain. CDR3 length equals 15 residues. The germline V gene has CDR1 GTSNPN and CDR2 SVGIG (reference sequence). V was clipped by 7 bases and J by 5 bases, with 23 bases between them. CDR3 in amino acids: CASSGSNPWGTEAFF. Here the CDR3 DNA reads TGTGCCTCCTCGGGATCCAACCCATGGGGAACTGAAGCTTTCTTT.

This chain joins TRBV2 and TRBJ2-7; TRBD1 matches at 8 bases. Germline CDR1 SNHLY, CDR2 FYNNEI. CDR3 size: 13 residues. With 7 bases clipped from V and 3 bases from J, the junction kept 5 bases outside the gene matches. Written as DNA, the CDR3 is TGTGCCAGCACGGGACAGGTGGACTACGAGCAGTACTTC. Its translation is CASTGQVDYEQYF.

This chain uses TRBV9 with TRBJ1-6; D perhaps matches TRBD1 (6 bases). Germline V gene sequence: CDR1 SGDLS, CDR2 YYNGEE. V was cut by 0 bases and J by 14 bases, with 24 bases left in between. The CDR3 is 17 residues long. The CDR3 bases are TGTGCCAGCAGCGTAGCCTTAGGGGATTTACAGGGAGCGACCCTCCACTTT. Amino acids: CASSVALGDLQGATLHF.

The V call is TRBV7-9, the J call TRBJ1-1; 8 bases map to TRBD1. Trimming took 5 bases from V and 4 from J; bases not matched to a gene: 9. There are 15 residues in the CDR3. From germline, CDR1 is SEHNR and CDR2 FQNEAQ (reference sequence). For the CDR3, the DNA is TGTGCCAGCAGCATTGACAGGGGATGGAGCACTGAAGCTTTCTTT. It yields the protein CASSIDRGWSTEAFF.

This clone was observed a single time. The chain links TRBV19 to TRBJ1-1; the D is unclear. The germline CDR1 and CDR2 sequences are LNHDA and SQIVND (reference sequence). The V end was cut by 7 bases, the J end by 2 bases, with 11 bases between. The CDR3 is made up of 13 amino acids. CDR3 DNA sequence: TGTGCCAGTATGGCAGATCCCAACACTGAAGCTTTCTTT. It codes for CASMADPNTEAFF.

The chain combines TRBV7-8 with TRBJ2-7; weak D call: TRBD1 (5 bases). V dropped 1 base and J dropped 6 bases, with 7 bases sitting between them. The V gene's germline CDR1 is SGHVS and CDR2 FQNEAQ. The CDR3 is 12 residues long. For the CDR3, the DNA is TGTGCCAGCAGCTTAGTAGGGGCCGAGCAGTACTTC. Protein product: CASSLVGAEQYF.

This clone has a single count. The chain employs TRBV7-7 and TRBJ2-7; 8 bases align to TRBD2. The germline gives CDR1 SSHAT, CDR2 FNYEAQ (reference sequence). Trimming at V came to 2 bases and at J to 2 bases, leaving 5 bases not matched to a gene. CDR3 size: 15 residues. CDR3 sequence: CASSLQAGEAYEQYF. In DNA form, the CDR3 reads TGTGCCAGCAGCTTACAAGCGGGGGAGGCCTACGAGCAGTACTTC.

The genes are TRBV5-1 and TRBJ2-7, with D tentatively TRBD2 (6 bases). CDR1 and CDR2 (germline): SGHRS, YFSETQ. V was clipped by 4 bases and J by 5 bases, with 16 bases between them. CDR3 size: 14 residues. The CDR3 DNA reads TGCGCCAGCAGCCTTGCTGGGGGGTACGACGAGCAGTACTTC. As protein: CASSLAGGYDEQYF.

The CDR3 nucleotides are TGTGCCAGCAGTTCACCCAGCGCCGGGGGGTATTACAATGAGCAGTTCTTC. This codes for CASSSPSAGGYYNEQFF. The chain is built from TRBV27 and TRBJ2-1; 7 bases match TRBD2. In germline, CDR1 is MNHEY, CDR2 SMNVEV (reference sequence). Trimming at V came to 4 bases and at J to 4 bases, leaving 13 bases not matched to a gene. The CDR3 runs to 17 residues.

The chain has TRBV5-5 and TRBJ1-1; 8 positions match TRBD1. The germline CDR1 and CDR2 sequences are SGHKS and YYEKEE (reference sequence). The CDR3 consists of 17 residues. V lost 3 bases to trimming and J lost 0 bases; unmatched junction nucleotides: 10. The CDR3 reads CASSWPGGPRMNTEAFF. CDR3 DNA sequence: TGTGCCAGCAGCTGGCCAGGGGGCCCCCGGATGAACACTGAAGCTTTCTTT.

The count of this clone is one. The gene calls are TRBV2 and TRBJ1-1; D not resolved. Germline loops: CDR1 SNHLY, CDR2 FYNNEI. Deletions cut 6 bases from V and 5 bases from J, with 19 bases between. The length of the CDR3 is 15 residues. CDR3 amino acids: CASSESGEGLTEAFF. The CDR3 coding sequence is TGTGCCAGCAGCGAGTCAGGAGAGGGTTTGACTGAAGCTTTCTTT.